The 2 T cell receptor beta chains below all came from one sample that was sequenced in a study of T-cell reconstitution after alpha-beta-depleted transplantation in children. The TCRbeta library was prepared with unique molecular identifiers. TCRdb reprocessed the PCR reads with MiXCR, giving one entry per CDR3 protein. Of hundreds of thousands of distinct CDR3 sequences listed, roughly a tenth are singletons. The material sequenced was PBMCs from the stem cell graft donor, taken from the stem cell graft. Receptors originate from a human donor who donated a stem cell graft to a child with acute lymphoblastic leukemia.

This clonotype was seen ten or more times. The rearrangement joins TRBV5-6 to TRBJ1-1, with D unresolved. The ends were cut back, 4 bases at V and 1 base at J, with 23 bases in the middle. In germline, CDR1 is SGHDT, CDR2 YYEEEE. There are 18 residues in the CDR3. CDR3: CASSPMTTNLLGNTEAFF. CDR3 coding DNA: TGTGCCAGCAGCCCCATGACAACGAACTTACTTGGGAACACTGAAGCTTTCTTT.

The chain joins TRBV5-1 to TRBJ2-7; a weak D match, TRBD1 (6 bases). The CDR3 covers 14 residues. The ends were cut back, 0 bases at V and 3 bases at J, with 10 bases in the middle. CDR1 SGHRS and CDR2 YFSETQ come from the germline V gene. Written as DNA, the CDR3 is TGCGCCAGCAGCTTGGACGGCAGGGGCTACGAGCAGTACTTC. Translation gives CASSLDGRGYEQYF.